A selection of T cell receptor beta chains follows, all from one sample in a study of cytomegalovirus exposure and HLA in healthy donors. Profiling relied on immunoSEQ multiplex PCR, and the TCRdb table lists in-frame clones only, not all of them. This sample carries 260,000 or so clones, approximately 90% of them seen once, and the ten largest clones take about 0.86%. The sequencing input was PBMCs. The receptors were sampled from a young woman in good health and CMV-seronegative. Each CDR3 is given with its conserved first and last residue. Fields, in order: D gene, clone size, J gene, V gene, CDR3 DNA, CDR3 protein. A D gene is named only where the DNA matches it firmly. Only part of the rows carry a size: once, few, many, or a class if the clone is expanded.

d_call: NA
clone_size: NA
j_call: TRBJ2-1
v_call: TRBV5-1
cdr3_nt: TGCGCCAGCAGGCGGGATACTAACAATGAGCAGTTCTTC
cdr3_aa: CASRRDTNNEQFF

d_call: TRBD1
clone_size: NA
j_call: TRBJ2-2
v_call: TRBV2
cdr3_nt: TGTGCCAGCTCCCGGGACAGGGAGTCATCCGGGGAGCTGTTTTTT
cdr3_aa: CASSRDRESSGELFF

d_call: NA
clone_size: NA
j_call: TRBJ2-7
v_call: TRBV7-3
cdr3_nt: TGTGCCAGCAGCTTATCTCCAGACGGAGCCTCCGAGCAGTACTTC
cdr3_aa: CASSLSPDGASEQYF

d_call: TRBD2
clone_size: NA
j_call: TRBJ2-7
v_call: TRBV7-2
cdr3_nt: TGTGCCAGCAGTTTAGCGGGAGGGTCCCACGAGCAGTACTTC
cdr3_aa: CASSLAGGSHEQYF

d_call: NA
clone_size: NA
j_call: TRBJ2-1
v_call: TRBV28
cdr3_nt: TGTGCCAGCAGTTCTCTAGGTGATGAGCAGTTCTTC
cdr3_aa: CASSSLGDEQFF

d_call: TRBD2
clone_size: NA
j_call: TRBJ2-1
v_call: TRBV9
cdr3_nt: TGTGCCAGCAGCGCCGGGACTAGTCCGAACAAGGCTTACAATGAGCAGTTCTTC
cdr3_aa: CASSAGTSPNKAYNEQFF

d_call: NA
clone_size: NA
j_call: TRBJ2-1
v_call: TRBV5-1
cdr3_nt: TGCGCCAGCAGCTTGCAGGGCGAACCCCACAATGAGCAGTTCTTC
cdr3_aa: CASSLQGEPHNEQFF

d_call: NA
clone_size: NA
j_call: TRBJ1-5
v_call: TRBV28
cdr3_nt: TGTGCCAGCACCCCGGAAGGGAGGGGTCAGCCCCAGCATTTT
cdr3_aa: CASTPEGRGQPQHF

d_call: NA
clone_size: NA
j_call: TRBJ1-1
v_call: TRBV2
cdr3_nt: TGTGCCAGCGGTCGAGAGGGGAACACTGAAGCTTTCTTT
cdr3_aa: CASGREGNTEAFF

d_call: NA
clone_size: NA
j_call: TRBJ2-7
v_call: TRBV5-6
cdr3_nt: TGTGCCAGCAGCTTCCGGGACTTCTACGAGCAGTACTTC
cdr3_aa: CASSFRDFYEQYF

d_call: NA
clone_size: NA
j_call: TRBJ2-7
v_call: TRBV7-3
cdr3_nt: TGTGCCAGCAGCGTCCTACAGGGACCAATTTACGAGCAGTACTTC
cdr3_aa: CASSVLQGPIYEQYF

d_call: TRBD2
clone_size: NA
j_call: TRBJ2-1
v_call: TRBV29-1
cdr3_nt: TGCAGCGCAAATCCGGGACTAGCGGCTTTCCAACAGTTCTTC
cdr3_aa: CSANPGLAAFQQFF

d_call: NA
clone_size: NA
j_call: TRBJ2-7
v_call: TRBV2
cdr3_nt: TGTGCCAGCCAGGGCCGCTCCTACGAGCAGTACTTC
cdr3_aa: CASQGRSYEQYF

d_call: NA
clone_size: NA
j_call: TRBJ1-4
v_call: TRBV28
cdr3_nt: TGTGCCAGCAGACTGAACCTCTATACAACTAATGAAAAACTGTTTTTT
cdr3_aa: CASRLNLYTTNEKLFF

d_call: NA
clone_size: NA
j_call: TRBJ2-7
v_call: TRBV11-2
cdr3_nt: TGTGCCAGCAGCTTGGGGCCCTCCTACGAGCAGTACTTC
cdr3_aa: CASSLGPSYEQYF

d_call: NA
clone_size: NA
j_call: TRBJ2-2
v_call: TRBV5-1
cdr3_nt: TGCGCCAGCAGCTTCTCAGGGGGGAGGTCCGGGGAGCTGTTTTTT
cdr3_aa: CASSFSGGRSGELFF

d_call: NA
clone_size: NA
j_call: TRBJ2-1
v_call: TRBV9
cdr3_nt: TGTGCCAGCAGCGTAGGGCTAGCCTACAATGAGCAGTTCTTC
cdr3_aa: CASSVGLAYNEQFF

d_call: TRBD1
clone_size: once
j_call: TRBJ1-1
v_call: TRBV7-9
cdr3_nt: TGTGCCAGCAGCTTAGGGGACAGGGGGGACACTGAAGCTTTCTTT
cdr3_aa: CASSLGDRGDTEAFF

d_call: TRBD1
clone_size: NA
j_call: TRBJ2-1
v_call: TRBV6-1
cdr3_nt: TGTGCCAGCAGATCCGGGGACAGGAATGAGCAGTTCTTC
cdr3_aa: CASRSGDRNEQFF

d_call: TRBD1
clone_size: NA
j_call: TRBJ1-5
v_call: TRBV7-2
cdr3_nt: TGTGCCAGCAGCGCCCAGGGGGGTAGCAATCAGCCCCAGCATTTT
cdr3_aa: CASSAQGGSNQPQHF

d_call: TRBD2
clone_size: NA
j_call: TRBJ2-5
v_call: TRBV5-1
cdr3_nt: TGCGCCAGCAGCCGGTTGGGGAAGCGGGAGGGAGAGACCCAGTACTTC
cdr3_aa: CASSRLGKREGETQYF

d_call: NA
clone_size: NA
j_call: TRBJ1-1
v_call: TRBV5-1
cdr3_nt: TGCGCCAGCAGCTTGGACCGGGGGGCGTCCACTGAAGCTTTCTTT
cdr3_aa: CASSLDRGASTEAFF

d_call: NA
clone_size: NA
j_call: TRBJ2-3
v_call: TRBV28
cdr3_nt: TGTGCCAGCAGTTCACCAACTAGCCCGACAGATACGCAGTATTTT
cdr3_aa: CASSSPTSPTDTQYF

d_call: TRBD1
clone_size: NA
j_call: TRBJ1-2
v_call: TRBV29-1
cdr3_nt: TGCAGCGTCCCCTTTGACAGGGGACGCGAGCTGGGTGGCTACACCTTC
cdr3_aa: CSVPFDRGRELGGYTF

d_call: NA
clone_size: NA
j_call: TRBJ1-5
v_call: TRBV28
cdr3_nt: TGTGCCAGCAAGGCCGCCGGAGGCAATCAGCCCCAGCATTTT
cdr3_aa: CASKAAGGNQPQHF

d_call: NA
clone_size: NA
j_call: TRBJ2-1
v_call: TRBV5-1
cdr3_nt: TGCGCCAGCAGCTTAGAGTCCTACCTCTACAATGAGCAGTTCTTC
cdr3_aa: CASSLESYLYNEQFF

d_call: TRBD2
clone_size: NA
j_call: TRBJ2-1
v_call: TRBV9
cdr3_nt: TGTGCCAGCAGCGTGGGTGGACTAGCGGGATTCTATGAGCAGTTCTTC
cdr3_aa: CASSVGGLAGFYEQFF

d_call: TRBD2
clone_size: NA
j_call: TRBJ2-1
v_call: TRBV19
cdr3_nt: TGTGCCAGTAGTTCCCTGAGGGGTAGCGGGAGCGGTCACAATGAGCAGTTCTTC
cdr3_aa: CASSSLRGSGSGHNEQFF

d_call: TRBD1
clone_size: few
j_call: TRBJ2-7
v_call: TRBV5-1
cdr3_nt: TGCGCCAGCAGCACGGGACAGGGCTACGAGCAGTACTTC
cdr3_aa: CASSTGQGYEQYF

d_call: NA
clone_size: NA
j_call: TRBJ1-5
v_call: TRBV2
cdr3_nt: TGTGCCAGCTCCTTAGATAGTAGGGGTAGCAATCAGCCCCAGCATTTT
cdr3_aa: CASSLDSRGSNQPQHF

d_call: TRBD2
clone_size: NA
j_call: TRBJ2-5
v_call: TRBV4-1
cdr3_nt: TGCGCCAGCAGCCAAGACTCCCGGGAGGCCCAGTACTTC
cdr3_aa: CASSQDSREAQYF

d_call: NA
clone_size: NA
j_call: TRBJ2-5
v_call: TRBV5-6
cdr3_nt: TGTGCCAGCAGTCCCAGGGGTACCGAAGAGACCCAGTACTTC
cdr3_aa: CASSPRGTEETQYF

d_call: TRBD1
clone_size: NA
j_call: TRBJ2-7
v_call: TRBV28
cdr3_nt: TGTGCCAGCAGTTTAGGTCGGTGGGGGACAGGGGGCTACGAGCAGTACTTC
cdr3_aa: CASSLGRWGTGGYEQYF

d_call: NA
clone_size: NA
j_call: TRBJ2-7
v_call: TRBV5-4
cdr3_nt: TGTGCCAGCAGCTCGCTCCCAGGGGCCGCCTACGAGCAGTACTTC
cdr3_aa: CASSSLPGAAYEQYF

d_call: TRBD2
clone_size: NA
j_call: TRBJ2-3
v_call: TRBV5-4
cdr3_nt: TGTGCCAGCGCTTGGAGCGGGAGGGATACGCAGTATTTT
cdr3_aa: CASAWSGRDTQYF

d_call: NA
clone_size: NA
j_call: TRBJ1-1
v_call: TRBV2
cdr3_nt: TGTGCCAGCGTACCGGAGGTCGGGACTGAAGCTTTCTTT
cdr3_aa: CASVPEVGTEAFF

d_call: TRBD2
clone_size: NA
j_call: TRBJ2-1
v_call: TRBV6-5
cdr3_nt: TGTGCCAGCAGGCTAGCGGGAGGGCCCAATGAGCAGTTCTTC
cdr3_aa: CASRLAGGPNEQFF

d_call: TRBD2
clone_size: NA
j_call: TRBJ2-7
v_call: TRBV30
cdr3_nt: TGTGCCTGGAGTGTTTCTAGCGGTGGACAGTACTTC
cdr3_aa: CAWSVSSGGQYF

d_call: NA
clone_size: NA
j_call: TRBJ1-1
v_call: TRBV7-9
cdr3_nt: TGTGCCAGCAGCCTAATGACAGGCTTGAACACTGAAGCTTTCTTT
cdr3_aa: CASSLMTGLNTEAFF

d_call: TRBD1
clone_size: NA
j_call: TRBJ2-7
v_call: TRBV10-3
cdr3_nt: TGTGCCATCAGAACCGGGACAGGGGTATACGAGCAGTACTTC
cdr3_aa: CAIRTGTGVYEQYF

d_call: NA
clone_size: once
j_call: TRBJ2-5
v_call: TRBV7-3
cdr3_nt: TGTGCCAGCAGCTTATCCCTACTGGAGACCCAGTACTTC
cdr3_aa: CASSLSLLETQYF

d_call: TRBD2
clone_size: NA
j_call: TRBJ2-1
v_call: TRBV5-1
cdr3_nt: TGCGCCAGCAGCAGCGGACTAGCGGGCTCCTACAATGAGCAGTTCTTC
cdr3_aa: CASSSGLAGSYNEQFF

d_call: TRBD2
clone_size: NA
j_call: TRBJ2-3
v_call: TRBV29-1
cdr3_nt: TGCAGCGTTGACGGGACTAGCGGGAGGGGGGGGAGCACAGATACGCAGTATTTT
cdr3_aa: CSVDGTSGRGGSTDTQYF

d_call: NA
clone_size: NA
j_call: TRBJ1-4
v_call: TRBV5-4
cdr3_nt: TGTGCCAGCAGCCCTGGTGGCAGTTCCAATGAAAAACTGTTTTTT
cdr3_aa: CASSPGGSSNEKLFF